The 8 T cell receptor beta chains presented below share a single source sample, sequenced in a study of blood T cell repertoires in COVID-19. Clones were read by immunoSEQ multiplex PCR, and TCRdb kept only the in-frame ones, dropping some. This sample yields some 80,000 clones, of which around nine tenths are seen a single time; about 7.8% belongs to the top ten. Source material: peripheral blood. These receptors all come from a man aged 80 or over with active or convalescent COVID-19.

The V call is TRBV3-1 (or the pseudogene TRBV3-2), the J call TRBJ1-3; no firm D call. CDR3 length equals 16 residues. The germline gives CDR1 LGHDT, CDR2 YNNKEL (reference sequence). V lost 3 bases and J lost 0, with 12 bases in between. The CDR3 DNA sequence: TGTGCCAGCAGCCAGCCCACGGGGATCTCTGGAAACACCATATATTTT. Protein sequence: CASSQPTGISGNTIYF.

This clone came up a few times. V is TRBV5-4 and J is TRBJ2-3; TRBD2 matches at 12 bases. The CDR3 is made up of 16 amino acids. The trim removed 4 bases at V and 5 bases at J, leaving 8 bases unmatched. Germline assignment: CDR1 SGHNT and CDR2 YYREEE (reference sequence). CDR3 coding DNA: TGTGCCAGCAGCCCCAGACTAGCGGGAGTGAAAGATACGCAGTATTTT. It is translated as CASSPRLAGVKDTQYF.

The rearrangement joins TRBV2 to TRBJ1-2; D gene unclear. Germline CDR1 and CDR2: SNHLY and FYNNEI. Trimming cost V 8 bases and J 3 bases, with 13 bases left between them. The CDR3 has 13 residues. In DNA, the CDR3 is TGTGCCAGCGGTCGTAGCCGTGACTATGGCTACACCTTC. This sequence encodes CASGRSRDYGYTF.

The chain has TRBV2 and TRBJ1-1, with 8 nucleotides matching TRBD1. Germline values: CDR1 SNHLY, CDR2 FYNNEI. The CDR3 has 17 amino acids. J gave up 5 bases and V 5 bases, and 16 bases lay outside the gene matches. CDR3 in DNA: TGTGCCAGCAGTTTCTCAGACAGGGGTTGGGCTGGGACTGAAGCTTTCTTT. Its protein is CASSFSDRGWAGTEAFF.

J is TRBJ2-3 and V is TRBV5-6; no clear D. Trimming shortened V by 1 base and J by 0 bases, and 6 bases separated the two germline ends. The CDR3 is made up of 14 amino acids. CDR1 is SGHDT and CDR2 is YYEEEE in the germline V gene. The CDR3 protein is CASSLYVSTDTQYF. For the CDR3, the DNA is TGTGCCAGCAGCTTGTATGTCAGCACAGATACGCAGTATTTT.

V gene TRBV6-1 combines with J gene TRBJ2-1; 8 bases are shared with TRBD2. The CDR3 length is 12 residues. Germline-derived CDR1 and CDR2 are MNHNS and SASEGT. The V segment lost 3 bases and the J segment 15 bases; nucleotides outside the gene matches: 7. The DNA for the CDR3 is TGTGCCAGCAGTGATGCCGGGGGGGCTGGGTTCTTC. Translating gives CASSDAGGAGFF.

The chain recombines TRBV5-1 with TRBJ1-4; no definite D call. The CDR3 is made up of 16 amino acids. Germline CDR1 reads SGHRS; CDR2 reads YFSETQ. V was cut by 0 bases and J by 5 bases, with 14 bases left in between. The CDR3 is CASSLAGRRPNEKLFF. The CDR3 DNA sequence: TGCGCCAGCAGCTTGGCCGGAAGGAGACCAAATGAAAAACTGTTTTTT.

V gene TRBV12-3 or TRBV12-4 combines with J gene TRBJ1-1; maybe TRBD1 (6 bases). The CDR3 has 13 residues. V was cut by 6 bases and J by 11 bases, with 19 bases left in between. CDR3 sequence reads: CASSLAGAGSAFF. Here the CDR3 DNA reads TGTGCCAGCAGCCTGGCAGGGGCCGGATCGGCTTTCTTT.